These 17 T cell receptor beta chains were sequenced from one sample in a study of blood T cell repertoires in COVID-19. Assay: immunoSEQ multiplex PCR; the TCRdb copy retains only in-frame clones and omits some. The table lists about 220,000 clones, roughly 80% of them singletons. Sequencing was done on a sample of peripheral blood. Receptors were obtained from a woman between 70 and 85 years old with COVID-19, enrolled during active disease.

The chain carries TRBV6-2 or TRBV6-3 and TRBJ2-5; 8 positions agree with TRBD2. Trimming at V came to 0 bases and at J to 4 bases, leaving 10 bases not matched to a gene. CDR3 length equals 17 residues. CDR1 and CDR2 (germline): MNHEY, SVGEGT. The CDR3: CASSYSTRGGALETQYF. The CDR3 region has the DNA TGTGCCAGCAGTTACTCAACCCGGGGGGGCGCGTTAGAGACCCAGTACTTC.

Here the CDR3 DNA reads TGTGCCAGCAGTTTACGGGACAGCCAAGAGACCCAGTACTTC. As protein: CASSLRDSQETQYF. This rearrangement joins TRBV28 to TRBJ2-5; TRBD1 matches 7 bases. V dropped 2 bases and J dropped 1; count of bases not matched to a gene: 1. This CDR3 has 14 residues. Germline CDR1 is MDHEN and CDR2 is SYDVKM.

The CDR3: CASSVEASGREQYF. The CDR3, as DNA: TGTGCCAGCAGCGTAGAGGCTAGCGGGAGAGAGCAGTACTTC. The rearrangement joins TRBV9 to TRBJ2-7; 10 bases agree with TRBD2. The J segment lost 7 bases and the V segment lost 0 bases, leaving 4 bases of the junction unmatched. CDR1 SGDLS and CDR2 YYNGEE come from the germline V gene. The CDR3 sequence is 14 residues long.

The V and J genes are TRBV10-3 and TRBJ2-2; TRBD2 agrees at 9 bases. J gave up 9 bases and V 5 bases, and 7 bases lay outside the gene matches. Germline V gene lookup returns CDR1 ENHRY and CDR2 SYGVKD. The CDR3 sequence is 14 residues long. CDR3 loop: CAISYLAGERELFF. The CDR3 coding sequence is TGTGCCATCAGTTACTTAGCGGGAGAACGGGAGCTGTTTTTT.

The gene calls are TRBV18 and TRBJ2-1; 8 positions match TRBD2. In germline, CDR1 is KGHSH, CDR2 LQKENI. The CDR3 has 13 amino acids. The V and J ends lost 3 bases and 9 bases, in that order; junction bases with no gene match: 4. CDR3 DNA sequence: TGTGCCAGCTCACCGGGACTAGGTTTTGAGCAGTTCTTC. Amino acids: CASSPGLGFEQFF.

In its sample, this clone was seen a few times. The gene calls are TRBV30 and TRBJ1-6; unclear D gene. The CDR3 has 16 amino acids. V was pared by 1 base and J by 0 bases, with 10 bases between. Germline V gives CDR1 GTSNPN, CDR2 SVGIG (reference sequence). The CDR3 reads CAWSGSQSSYNSPLHF. CDR3 sequence (DNA): TGTGCCTGGAGTGGGTCACAGAGCTCCTATAATTCACCCCTCCACTTT.

V usage is TRBV18 and J usage is TRBJ2-7; 7 bases map to TRBD1. Looked up from germline, CDR1 is KGHSH and CDR2 is LQKENI. The CDR3 spans 14 residues. V gave up 6 bases and J gave up 6 bases; unmatched junction bases: 11. In DNA, the CDR3 is TGTGCCAGCTCCTCACTAGGACAGGTAGGCGAGCAGTACTTC. Translation: CASSSLGQVGEQYF.

This clone was seen once. V and J are TRBV20-1 and TRBJ2-3; 7 nucleotides agree with TRBD2. Per germline, CDR1 DFQATT and CDR2 SNEGSKA (reference sequence). The V gene end was trimmed by 3 bases and the J gene end by 0 bases; junction bases not matched to a gene: 9. This CDR3 has 16 residues. The CDR3 DNA follows: TGCAGTGCTAGTCCCCTAGGGAGGGCAAGCACAGATACGCAGTATTTT. The encoded protein is CSASPLGRASTDTQYF.

The gene calls are TRBV19 and TRBJ1-1, with D maybe TRBD1 (5 bases). CDR3 length: 13 residues. Between the trimmed V and J ends, which lost 7 bases and 2 bases, there was a span of 11 bases. Looked up from germline, CDR1 is LNHDA and CDR2 is SQIVND (reference sequence). Here the CDR3 reads CASIRGLNTEAFF. The CDR3, as DNA: TGTGCCAGTATTCGGGGACTTAACACTGAAGCTTTCTTT.

The table lists this clone with a few counts. This chain connects TRBV5-1 to TRBJ1-4; 8 bases match TRBD1. The CDR3 has 15 residues. Germline values: CDR1 SGHRS, CDR2 YFSETQ. V was pared by 2 bases and J by 8 bases, with 8 bases of the junction left unmatched. CDR3 sequence reads: CASSLDSGGREKLFF. CDR3 sequence (DNA): TGCGCCAGCAGCTTAGATTCAGGGGGCCGGGAAAAACTGTTTTTT.

The chain has TRBV6-1 and TRBJ1-1, with 7 bases matching TRBD1. Germline V CDR1 and CDR2: MNHNS, SASEGT. The CDR3 loop spans 13 amino acids. J gave up 7 bases and V 0 bases, and 2 bases lay outside the gene matches. CDR3 nucleotide sequence: TGTGCCAGCAGTGAAGCACAGGGGTTTGAAGCTTTCTTT. This sequence encodes CASSEAQGFEAFF.

DNA of the CDR3: TGTGCCAGCAGTTTGACAGGGTCTGATGGCTACACCTTC. Amino acid sequence: CASSLTGSDGYTF. The rearrangement links TRBV12-3 or TRBV12-4 to TRBJ1-2; TRBD1 aligns across 7 bases. This CDR3 contains 13 residues. V gave up 3 bases and J gave up 6 bases; unmatched junction bases: 4.

In this sample, this clone turned up a few times. The genes are TRBV19 and TRBJ1-5; 7 positions match TRBD1. V dropped 2 bases and J dropped 7; count of bases not matched to a gene: 5. Germline loops: CDR1 LNHDA, CDR2 SQIVND (reference sequence). There are 14 residues in the CDR3. The CDR3 coding sequence is TGTGCCAGTAGTATAAGGGACAGCGGGCAGCCCCAGCATTTT. It specifies CASSIRDSGQPQHF.

This clone was detected once. The chain carries TRBV6-2 or TRBV6-3 and TRBJ2-3, with TRBD2 matching 13 bases. The J segment lost 4 bases and the V segment lost 5 bases, leaving 9 bases of the junction unmatched. The CDR3 has 17 residues. Germline V gene sequence: CDR1 MNHEY, CDR2 SVGEGT. The CDR3 DNA is TGTGCCAGCAGTGACGACGGACTAGCGGGAGTAGCAGATACGCAGTATTTT. Translating it yields CASSDDGLAGVADTQYF.

V and J are TRBV29-1 and TRBJ2-7, with TRBD2 matching over 9 bases. The CDR3 is made up of 14 amino acids. Germline CDR1 SQVTM, CDR2 ANQGSEA. J was trimmed by 5 bases and V by 4 bases; bases with no gene match: 9. This CDR3 reads CSVAPRQRGDEQYF. For the CDR3, the DNA is TGCAGCGTTGCCCCAAGGCAGCGGGGGGACGAGCAGTACTTC.

The chain employs TRBV24-1 and TRBJ2-3, with 11 positions matching TRBD2. V dropped 6 bases and J dropped 0; count of bases not matched to a gene: 4. CDR3 length equals 16 residues. CDR1 is KGHDR and CDR2 is SFDVKD in the germline V gene. CDR3 bases: TGTGCCACCAGTACGACTAGCGGGGCGAGCACAGATACGCAGTATTTT. Encoded protein: CATSTTSGASTDTQYF.

This clone was detected only a few times. The rearrangement joins TRBV13 to TRBJ2-1; a possible D gene is TRBD2 (6 bases). The CDR3 contains 16 residues. Trimming stripped 5 bases from V and 1 base from J, with 15 bases between. Germline V CDR1 and CDR2: PRHDT, FYEKMQ (reference sequence). CDR3 coding DNA: TGTGCCAGCAGCCCTGCGGAGGGGACGTCCTACAATGAGCAGTTCTTC. Its protein is CASSPAEGTSYNEQFF. The entire variable domain, with the rest obtained from reference TRBV13 and TRBJ2-1, is as follows: AAGVIQSPRHLIKEKRETATLKCYPIPRHDTVYWYQQGPGQDPQFLISFYEKMQSDKGSIPDRFSAQQFSDYHSELNMSSLELGDSALYFCASSPAEGTSYNEQFFGPGTRLTVL.